This passage covers 16 T cell receptor beta chains from one sample sequenced in a study of T cell responses to AZD1222 COVID-19 vaccine. The assay was immunoSEQ multiplex PCR, and TCRdb's table has in-frame clones only and misses some. The sample has 100,000 or so clones, approximately 90% seen once. Sample: peripheral blood, taken on day 0 of AZD1222 vaccination. The source of these receptors is an adult in good health.

This clone was detected once. The rearrangement links TRBV25-1 to TRBJ1-2, with 10 bases that match TRBD1. V shed 4 bases, J shed 8 bases, and the junction held 16 bases outside the gene matches. The length of the CDR3 is 17 residues. Germline values: CDR1 MGHDK, CDR2 SYGVNS. CDR3 in amino acids: CASSAGTGATNRGGYTF. CDR3 DNA: TGTGCCAGCAGTGCCGGGACAGGGGCCACTAACAGAGGGGGCTACACCTTC.

The chain couples TRBV11-1 to TRBJ2-5, with D tentatively TRBD1 or TRBD2 (6 bases each). Trimming left V 4 bases short and J 5 bases short, with 20 bases between. From germline, CDR1 is SGHAT and CDR2 FQDESV (reference sequence). CDR3 length equals 16 residues. The DNA for the CDR3 is TGTGCCAGCAGCTCGGGGGACAAATCCCGAACGGAGACCCAGTACTTC. Translation gives CASSSGDKSRTETQYF.

This clone is a singleton in its sample. This chain links TRBV12-3 or TRBV12-4 with TRBJ2-5; D call uncertain. The CDR3 spans 13 residues. Deletions cut 7 bases from V and 6 bases from J, with 15 bases between. The CDR3 loop is CASNSPGTQTQYF. In DNA, the CDR3 is TGTGCCAGCAACAGTCCAGGCACTCAGACCCAGTACTTC.

The chain couples TRBV7-8 to TRBJ2-1; D unresolved. Germline CDR1 SGHVS, CDR2 FQNEAQ. Trimming shortened V by 5 bases and J by 0 bases, and 8 bases separated the two germline ends. The CDR3 contains 14 residues. The CDR3 nucleotides are TGTGCCAGCAGCCACTCAAGCTCCTACAATGAGCAGTTCTTC. This translates into CASSHSSSYNEQFF.

For the CDR3, the DNA is TGTGCCAGTAGTATAGGGTCAGGAGCGTACGAGCAGTACTTC. It yields the protein CASSIGSGAYEQYF. The rearrangement links TRBV19 to TRBJ2-7; no firm D call. The germline V and J ends were trimmed by 1 base and 4 bases, with 11 bases remaining between them. The length of the CDR3 is 14 residues. Germline V CDR1 and CDR2: LNHDA, SQIVND (reference sequence). The variable domain in full, completed from reference TRBV19 and TRBJ2-7, reads DGGITQSPKYLFRKEGQNVTLSCEQNLNHDAMYWYRQDPGQGLRLIYYSQIVNDFQKGDIAEGYSVSREKKESFPLTVTSAQKNPTAFYLCASSIGSGAYEQYFGPGTRLTVT.

This sequence joins TRBV13 and TRBJ1-2; unclear D gene. Deletions cut 5 bases from V and 12 bases from J, with 13 bases between. Germline V gives CDR1 PRHDT, CDR2 FYEKMQ (reference sequence). CDR3 length equals 11 residues. The CDR3 nucleotides read TGTGCCAGCAGCCTTTCAGGTTACCACACCTTC. It encodes CASSLSGYHTF.

The J gene is TRBJ1-1, the V gene TRBV9, with a weak D call TRBD1 (5 bases). CDR1 and CDR2 from the germline V gene are SGDLS and YYNGEE. V was clipped by 4 bases and J by 4 bases, with 11 bases between them. The CDR3 has 13 residues. DNA for the CDR3: TGTGCCAGCAGCTTGGGGACGGTCACTGAAGCTTTCTTT. It is translated as CASSLGTVTEAFF. The whole variable domain, remainder taken from reference TRBV9 and TRBJ1-1, is DSGVTQTPKHLITATGQRVTLRCSPRSGDLSVYWYQQSLDQGLQFLIQYYNGEERAKGNILERFSAQQFPDLHSELNLSSLELGDSALYFCASSLGTVTEAFFGQGTRLTVV.

The J gene is TRBJ2-1, the V gene TRBV7-2; D is unresolved. This CDR3 has 16 residues. V was trimmed by 0 bases and J by 9 bases, leaving 18 bases between them. Germline CDR1 and CDR2: SGHTA and FQGNSA. The CDR3 coding sequence is TGTGCCAGCAGCTTAGCCCAAATTGCTATTCCCGGTGAGCAGTTCTTC. This sequence encodes CASSLAQIAIPGEQFF.

This clone appeared a few times. The chain has TRBV12-3 or TRBV12-4 and TRBJ2-7; 7 nucleotides line up with TRBD1. V trimming: 6 bases; J trimming: 6 bases; junction bases outside the gene matches: 8. CDR3 length: 13 residues. CDR3 DNA: TGTGCCAGCAGCCGACAGGGAAACTCCGAGCAGTACTTC. Amino acids: CASSRQGNSEQYF.

V and J are TRBV29-1 and TRBJ1-5; the match to TRBD1 covers 9 bases. V shed 7 bases, J shed 4 bases, and the junction held 8 bases outside the gene matches. Germline V gene sequence: CDR1 SQVTM, CDR2 ANQGSEA. The CDR3 is made up of 14 amino acids. In nucleotides, the CDR3 is TGCAGCGCCTCCACCGGGACAGGGAATCAGCCCCAGCATTTT. Translated, it gives CSASTGTGNQPQHF.

The CDR3 protein is CASSLAQLSGIYNEQFF. CDR3 DNA sequence: TGTGCCAGCAGCTTAGCGCAGCTTAGCGGGATTTACAATGAGCAGTTCTTC. The chain uses TRBV7-8 and TRBJ2-1; TRBD2 matches at 8 bases. This CDR3 has 17 amino acids. The V gene's germline CDR1 is SGHVS and CDR2 FQNEAQ. With V trimmed by 0 bases and J by 4 bases, 8 bases remained unmatched.

In DNA form, the CDR3 reads TGTGCCAGCAGCTTAGAGGATAGGGGATACGAGCAGTACTTC. Translation: CASSLEDRGYEQYF. The rearrangement uses TRBV11-2 and TRBJ2-7; TRBD1 is a possible D gene (5 bases). The ends were cut back, 0 bases at V and 4 bases at J, with 10 bases in the middle. Germline CDR1 is SGHAT and CDR2 is FQNNGV. The CDR3 totals 14 residues.

This chain links TRBV27 with TRBJ1-5; TRBD1 aligns across 7 bases. The CDR3 totals 15 residues. The V segment lost 6 bases and the J segment 2 bases; nucleotides outside the gene matches: 7. Germline loops: CDR1 MNHEY, CDR2 SMNVEV (reference sequence). The CDR3 is CASRTQGIGNQPQHF. CDR3 DNA sequence: TGTGCCAGCAGGACACAGGGGATTGGCAATCAGCCCCAGCATTTT.

The chain employs TRBV6-5 and TRBJ1-1; D is unresolved. V was pared by 6 bases and J by 4 bases, with 15 bases between. This CDR3 comprises 14 residues. Germline-derived CDR1 and CDR2 are MNHEY and SVGAGI. CDR3 loop: CASRGRTPSTEAFF. The CDR3 region has the DNA TGTGCCAGCAGGGGAAGGACCCCCTCCACTGAAGCTTTCTTT.

The gene calls are TRBV7-9 and TRBJ2-2; 8 bases align to TRBD1. CDR3 length: 14 amino acids. With V trimmed by 5 bases and J by 4 bases, 3 bases remained unmatched. Germline V gene data show CDR1 as SEHNR and CDR2 as FQNEAQ (reference sequence). The CDR3 nucleotides read TGTGCCAGCAGCCGGACAGGGTCCACCGGGGAGCTGTTTTTT. This codes for CASSRTGSTGELFF.

V gene TRBV7-8 combines with J gene TRBJ1-5, with 9 bases fitting TRBD1. This CDR3 is built from 14 residues. The V gene's germline CDR1 is SGHVS and CDR2 FQNEAQ. V lost 6 bases, J lost 6 bases, and 6 bases stayed unmatched. The CDR3 bases are TGTGCCAGCAGGCTAGACAGGGGGTTTCAGCCCCAGCATTTT. This codes for CASRLDRGFQPQHF.